The 6 T cell receptor beta chains below come from one sample, sequenced in a study of vaccination and CD4 T cells after COVID-19. Their specific antigens are unknown. The Oncomine TCR Beta short-read assay sequenced DNA from cultured CD4+ T cells. A single record per CDR3 protein comes from TCRdb applying MiXCR to the PCR reads. The data show around 15,000 distinct CDR3 sequences, roughly 45% seen once. The treatment: roughly 10-day PBMC culture with coronavirus spike peptide pools or control peptides (ViraFEST assay). Sequenced here: CD4+ T cells from blood, cultured in vitro, sampled after SARS-CoV-2 vaccination. These receptors were obtained from a human donor who had recovered from COVID-19.

The chain has TRBV6-1 and TRBJ1-1; D call uncertain. Germline-derived CDR1 and CDR2 are MNHNS and SASEGT. V was trimmed by 6 bases and J by 4 bases, leaving 24 bases between them. The CDR3 covers 17 residues. The CDR3 sequence is CASRPVRISGGITEAFF. As DNA, the CDR3 is TGTGCCAGCAGGCCGGTGCGAATTTCTGGCGGTATCACTGAAGCTTTCTTT.

In its sample, this clonotype was seen a few times. The rearrangement joins TRBV7-2 to TRBJ2-6, with D possibly TRBD2 on 6 matching bases. The CDR3 consists of 16 residues. Germline values: CDR1 SGHTA, CDR2 FQGNSA. The V and J ends lost 1 base and 2 bases respectively, with 9 bases between them. The CDR3 protein is CASSLGPGAGANVLTF. CDR3 nucleotides: TGTGCCAGCAGCTTAGGTCCGGGGGCTGGGGCCAACGTCCTGACTTTC.

V is TRBV15 and J is TRBJ2-5, with D possibly matching TRBD1 (6 bases). The CDR3 loop spans 16 amino acids. Germline assignment: CDR1 LNHNV and CDR2 YYDKDF (reference sequence). V was trimmed by 1 base and J by 2 bases, leaving 14 bases between them. The CDR3 spells CATSRVWGQGQETQYF. The CDR3 DNA reads TGTGCCACCAGCAGAGTTTGGGGACAAGGACAAGAGACCCAGTACTTC. The full variable domain, in which reference TRBV15 and TRBJ2-5 provide the parts outside the CDR3, is DAMVIQNPRYQVTQFGKPVTLSCSQTLNHNVMYWYQQKSSQAPKLLFHYYDKDFNNEADTPDNFQSRRPNTSFCFLDIRSPGLGDTAMYLCATSRVWGQGQETQYFGPGTRLLVL.

This rearrangement joins TRBV6-2 or TRBV6-3 to TRBJ2-5; D might be TRBD1 (6 bases). Germline V gives CDR1 MNHEY, CDR2 SVGEGT. V lost 6 bases, J lost 1 base, and 9 bases lay in between. CDR3 size: 13 residues. CDR3 region: CASRQGIQETQYF. DNA of the CDR3: TGTGCCAGCAGACAGGGTATCCAAGAGACCCAGTACTTC.

This clonotype was detected only once. The chain recombines TRBV6-4 with TRBJ2-5; a weak D match, TRBD2 (5 bases). V lost 3 bases and J 0 bases, leaving 8 bases between the germline ends. Germline loops: CDR1 MRHNA, CDR2 SNTAGT. The CDR3 is 14 amino acids. DNA of the CDR3: TGTGCCAGCAGTGATGGGCGGGACCAAGAGACCCAGTACTTC. The encoded protein is CASSDGRDQETQYF.

CDR3 nucleotides: TGTGCCAGCAGTTTTGGTGGGAGCAATCAGCCCCAGCATTTT. It encodes CASSFGGSNQPQHF. The chain recombines TRBV12-3 or TRBV12-4 with TRBJ1-5, with unresolved D. This CDR3 comprises 14 residues. Trimming took 3 bases from V and 1 from J, leaving 7 bases between them.